These 30 T cell receptor beta chains share one sample of origin, sequenced in a study of sequential checkpoint blockade in melanoma. Treatment denoted: randomized to nivolumab then ipilimumab (arm A) or the reverse (arm B). Method: immunoSEQ multiplex PCR; TCRdb's copy keeps in-frame clones and lacks some. The sample holds roughly 8,000 clones, over 25% seen once. The sequences come from tumor tissue (inferred from file names), collected from a patient given nivolumab and ipilimumab in sequence. These TCRs come from a human donor with melanoma.

This clone showed up just a few times. The chain uses TRBV6-8 and TRBJ2-3, with 9 bases that match TRBD1. Looked up from germline, CDR1 is MNHGY and CDR2 is SAAAGT. Trimming removed 10 bases from V and 6 bases from J; junction bases left unmatched: 8. The CDR3 is made up of 13 amino acids. In DNA form, the CDR3 reads TGTGCCATACCGGGACAGGGTTCCGATACGCAGTATTTT. This encodes CAIPGQGSDTQYF.

There are many counts of this clone. V is TRBV11-3 and J is TRBJ2-7; D may be TRBD1 (5 bases). V was cut by 1 base and J by 5 bases, with 15 bases left in between. Looked up from germline, CDR1 is SGHNT and CDR2 is YENEEA. CDR3 length equals 15 residues. The CDR3 sequence: CASSLGGRVSNEQYF. CDR3 bases: TGTGCCAGCAGCTTAGGTGGCAGGGTGTCGAACGAGCAGTACTTC. Combining the CDR3 with reference TRBV11-3 and TRBJ2-7 gives the whole variable domain EAGVVQSPRYKIIEKKQPVAFWCNPISGHNTLYWYLQNLGQGPELLIRYENEEAVDDSQLPKDRFSAERLKGVDSTLKIQPAELGDSAVYLCASSLGGRVSNEQYFGPGTRLTVT.

This rearrangement joins TRBV18 to TRBJ2-6, with D unresolved. The CDR3 spans 15 residues. With 6 bases removed from V and 0 bases from J, the gap between germline ends came to 9 bases. Germline lookup yields CDR1 KGHSH and CDR2 LQKENI. For the CDR3, the DNA is TGTGCCAGCTCGCAAGCCTACTCTGGGGCCAACGTCCTGACTTTC. Translating gives CASSQAYSGANVLTF.

V gene TRBV6-8 combines with J gene TRBJ2-6; D is possibly TRBD2 (6 bases). This CDR3 has 16 amino acids. V was pared by 10 bases and J by 2 bases, with 18 bases between. The germline gives CDR1 MNHGY, CDR2 SAAAGT. CDR3 nucleotides: TGTGCCATCTCTGGAGGGGCGAAGGCTGGGGCCAACGTCCTGACTTTC. As protein: CAISGGAKAGANVLTF.

The table lists this clone with a few counts. The chain has TRBV11-3 and TRBJ1-1; D gene unclear. Trimming stripped 0 bases from V and 10 bases from J, with 15 bases between. The germline gives CDR1 SGHNT, CDR2 YENEEA. The CDR3 covers 14 residues. As DNA, the CDR3 is TGTGCCAGCAGCTTAGACCGACCCATTGCGGGAGCTTTCTTT. Translated: CASSLDRPIAGAFF.

In this sample, this clone turned up a few times. The chain carries TRBV11-3 and TRBJ2-5, with 7 bases aligning to TRBD1. Germline V CDR1 and CDR2: SGHNT, YENEEA. V lost 5 bases to trimming and J lost 4 bases; unmatched junction nucleotides: 10. CDR3 length: 15 amino acids. The CDR3 DNA reads as TGTGCCAGCAGCCAAGCCGAGGGGGCGCGAGAGACCCAGTACTTC. As protein: CASSQAEGARETQYF.

The rearrangement joins TRBV30 to TRBJ2-7, with D maybe TRBD2 (5 bases). Per germline, CDR1 GTSNPN and CDR2 SVGIG (reference sequence). V was clipped by 3 bases and J by 0 bases, with 6 bases between them. The CDR3 has 12 amino acids. CDR3 DNA: TGTGCCTGGAGGAGGGACTCCTACGAGCAGTACTTC. As protein: CAWRRDSYEQYF.

The gene calls are TRBV14 and TRBJ2-5, with D perhaps being TRBD1 or TRBD2 (5 bases each). The CDR3 extends over 17 amino acids. V was pared by 1 base and J by 0 bases, with 15 bases between. Germline values: CDR1 SGHDN, CDR2 FVKESK. The CDR3 is CASSQGIVRDDQETQYF. CDR3 nucleotides: TGTGCCAGCAGCCAAGGGATTGTAAGGGACGACCAAGAGACCCAGTACTTC.

The V call is TRBV9, the J call TRBJ1-6; D remains unclear. CDR3 length equals 13 residues. V shed 1 base and J shed 5 bases, with 4 bases lying between them. Germline-derived CDR1 and CDR2 are SGDLS and YYNGEE. The CDR3 region has the DNA TGTGCCAGCAGCGTACGGAATAATTCACCCCTCCACTTT. Translated, it gives CASSVRNNSPLHF. The full variable domain, completed using reference TRBV9 and TRBJ1-6, is DSGVTQTPKHLITATGQRVTLRCSPRSGDLSVYWYQQSLDQGLQFLIQYYNGEERAKGNILERFSAQQFPDLHSELNLSSLELGDSALYFCASSVRNNSPLHFGNGTRLTVT.

This clone was observed a few times. V usage is TRBV6-8 and J usage is TRBJ1-2, with D tentatively TRBD1 (5 bases). The germline gives CDR1 MNHGY, CDR2 SAAAGT. The CDR3 sequence is 15 residues long. Deletions cut 0 bases from V and 7 bases from J, with 15 bases between. CDR3 loop: CASSYSQGARSGYTF. In DNA, the CDR3 is TGTGCCAGCAGTTACTCCCAGGGCGCCCGGAGTGGCTACACCTTC.

This clone was picked up many times. As DNA, the CDR3 is TGTGCCAGCAGCCCCCAGGGGGCTAGCACAGATACGCAGTATTTT. Translating it yields CASSPQGASTDTQYF. The J gene is TRBJ2-3, the V gene TRBV7-1; 8 bases agree with TRBD1. TRBV7-1 is noted as an ORF with a role that remains uncertain. After removal of 5 bases from V and 0 bases from J, the junction contained 4 bases not matched to a gene. This CDR3 spans 15 amino acids.

The V gene is TRBV15, the J gene TRBJ2-5; 13 bases are a match to TRBD2. J gave up 4 bases and V 8 bases, and 10 bases lay outside the gene matches. The CDR3 is 16 residues long. Germline CDR1 LNHNV, CDR2 YYDKDF (reference sequence). The CDR3 sequence: CATRKATSGGRETQYF. CDR3 in DNA: TGTGCCACCCGAAAGGCGACTAGCGGGGGGAGAGAGACCCAGTACTTC.

The chain uses TRBV14 and TRBJ1-1; tentatively, D is TRBD1 (5 bases). Germline V lookup: CDR1 SGHDN, CDR2 FVKESK. The CDR3 totals 13 residues. Trimming stripped 6 bases from V and 6 bases from J, with 14 bases between. The CDR3 protein is CASRDGGRAEAFF. The CDR3 bases are TGTGCCAGCAGGGACGGGGGTCGGGCTGAAGCTTTCTTT.

This rearrangement joins TRBV18 to TRBJ1-3, with no clear D. This CDR3 is built from 17 residues. Germline CDR1 is KGHSH and CDR2 is LQKENI. Trimming removed 0 bases from V and 0 bases from J, with 12 bases in between. CDR3 in amino acids: CASSPPSGRSSGNTIYF. Written as DNA, the CDR3 is TGTGCCAGCTCACCACCTTCCGGGAGAAGCTCTGGAAACACCATATATTTT.

The chain joins TRBV18 to TRBJ2-7; D gene ambiguous. The CDR3 spans 15 residues. CDR1 is KGHSH, CDR2 LQKENI, per germline. Trimming took 3 bases from V and 1 from J, leaving 13 bases between them. Here the CDR3 DNA reads TGTGCCAGCTCACCCCCCGGTTCGAAGTCCTACGAGCAGTACTTC. Amino acid sequence: CASSPPGSKSYEQYF.

This clone appeared many times. The chain joins TRBV11-3 to TRBJ2-3, with TRBD2 matching over 7 bases. The CDR3 has 15 residues. Germline values: CDR1 SGHNT, CDR2 YENEEA. The junction had 3 bases not matched to a gene; V was cut back by 2 bases and J by 1 base. The CDR3 spells CASSLSGLGTDTQYF. CDR3 DNA sequence: TGTGCCAGCAGCTTATCTGGACTAGGCACAGATACGCAGTATTTT.

This chain links TRBV11-3 with TRBJ2-1; 9 bases align to TRBD2. Trimming removed 1 base from V and 5 bases from J; junction bases left unmatched: 6. Germline assignment: CDR1 SGHNT and CDR2 YENEEA. The CDR3 sequence is 16 residues long. CDR3: CASSLVATSGNNEQFF. DNA for the CDR3: TGTGCCAGCAGCTTAGTGGCGACTAGCGGCAACAATGAGCAGTTCTTC.

This chain uses TRBV6-8 with TRBJ2-5, with D unclear. Germline CDR1 reads MNHGY; CDR2 reads SAAAGT. The CDR3 has 13 amino acids. Between the trimmed V and J ends, which lost 6 bases and 2 bases, there was a span of 10 bases. The CDR3 reads CASRRATQETQYF. The CDR3 DNA sequence: TGTGCCAGCAGACGGGCCACACAAGAGACCCAGTACTTC.

In its sample, this clone ranks as medium-sized. The gene calls are TRBV11-3 and TRBJ1-4, with 9 nucleotides matching TRBD1. Losses at the gene ends were 5 bases for V and 7 bases for J; bases not matched to a gene: 5. Per germline, CDR1 SGHNT and CDR2 YENEEA. The CDR3 spans 14 residues. The DNA of the CDR3 is TGTGCCAGCAGCATACAGGGGGCGGGTGAAAAACTGTTTTTT. Its translation is CASSIQGAGEKLFF.

This clone was counted many times. The chain is built from TRBV11-3 and TRBJ1-1; the match to TRBD1 covers 7 bases. Losses at the gene ends were 6 bases for V and 0 bases for J; bases not matched to a gene: 10. This CDR3 comprises 16 residues. Germline loops: CDR1 SGHNT, CDR2 YENEEA. The CDR3 nucleotides are TGTGCCAGCAGAAAACAGGGGACCCGGGTGAACACTGAAGCTTTCTTT. Encoded protein: CASRKQGTRVNTEAFF. Using reference TRBV11-3 and TRBJ1-1 for the parts outside the CDR3, the full variable domain is EAGVVQSPRYKIIEKKQPVAFWCNPISGHNTLYWYLQNLGQGPELLIRYENEEAVDDSQLPKDRFSAERLKGVDSTLKIQPAELGDSAVYLCASRKQGTRVNTEAFFGQGTRLTVV.

The chain recombines TRBV6-8 with TRBJ2-3; 7 bases line up with TRBD2. V was clipped by 5 bases and J by 4 bases; unmatched bases: 6. Germline loops: CDR1 MNHGY, CDR2 SAAAGT. CDR3 length equals 14 residues. In DNA form, the CDR3 reads TGTGCCAGCAGTCCCCGGGGGGTGGCAGATACGCAGTATTTT. Amino acids: CASSPRGVADTQYF.

There are many counts of this clone. The chain joins TRBV11-3 to TRBJ2-1; the match to TRBD2 covers 8 bases. This CDR3 contains 16 residues. Germline lookup yields CDR1 SGHNT and CDR2 YENEEA. Trimming cost V 5 bases and J 0 bases; bases outside gene matches: 6. CDR3 amino acids: CASSPRGGRSYNEQFF. CDR3 coding DNA: TGTGCCAGCAGCCCCCGCGGGGGGCGCTCCTACAATGAGCAGTTCTTC. Supplemented by reference TRBV11-3 and TRBJ2-1, the full variable domain reads EAGVVQSPRYKIIEKKQPVAFWCNPISGHNTLYWYLQNLGQGPELLIRYENEEAVDDSQLPKDRFSAERLKGVDSTLKIQPAELGDSAVYLCASSPRGGRSYNEQFFGPGTRLTVL.

This clone came up a few times. The rearrangement uses TRBV11-3 and TRBJ2-1; D might be TRBD1 or TRBD2, each matching 5 bases. CDR3 size: 15 residues. The V end lost 4 bases, the J end lost 5 bases, and 15 bases lay between the germline ends. Germline lookup yields CDR1 SGHNT and CDR2 YENEEA. CDR3 in amino acids: CASSSTSGPHNEQFF. As DNA, the CDR3 is TGTGCCAGCAGCTCCACCTCGGGGCCCCACAATGAGCAGTTCTTC.

The table lists this clone with a few counts. The chain employs TRBV5-1 and TRBJ1-1; D not resolved. This CDR3 contains 15 residues. The V gene lost 6 bases and the J gene lost 0 bases, with 15 bases spanning the gap. The germline V gene encodes CDR1 SGHRS and CDR2 YFSETQ. DNA of the CDR3: TGCGCCAGCACCGAAGGTTCATTCATGAACACTGAAGCTTTCTTT. It encodes CASTEGSFMNTEAFF. Full variable domain (missing parts from reference TRBV5-1 and TRBJ1-1): KAGVTQTPRYLIKTRGQQVTLSCSPISGHRSVSWYQQTPGQGLQFLFEYFSETQRNKGNFPGRFSGRQFSNSRSEMNVSTLELGDSALYLCASTEGSFMNTEAFFGQGTRLTVV.

The chain employs TRBV6-8 and TRBJ1-1; possible D gene TRBD1, 5 bases. Germline V lookup: CDR1 MNHGY, CDR2 SAAAGT. The CDR3 is 12 residues long. The germline V and J ends were trimmed by 7 bases and 5 bases, with 11 bases remaining between them. CDR3 sequence reads: CASMFGGTEAFF. CDR3 in DNA: TGTGCCAGCATGTTTGGGGGGACTGAAGCTTTCTTT.

V and J are TRBV18 and TRBJ2-5, with D perhaps given as TRBD1 or TRBD2 (6 bases each). Trimming cost V 5 bases and J 1 base, with 14 bases left between them. This CDR3 comprises 15 residues. CDR1 is KGHSH, CDR2 LQKENI, per germline. The CDR3 bases are TGTGCCAGCTCATCTGCGGGACACAGCCAAGAGACCCAGTACTTC. Amino acid sequence: CASSSAGHSQETQYF.

This rearrangement joins TRBV19 to TRBJ1-5; D perhaps matches TRBD1 (6 bases). CDR3 length: 15 amino acids. The V and J ends lost 1 base and 3 bases respectively, with 10 bases between them. Per germline, CDR1 LNHDA and CDR2 SQIVND (reference sequence). The CDR3, as DNA: TGTGCCAGTAGTATAGGGTCAGGGGTCAATCAGCCCCAGCATTTT. Translation: CASSIGSGVNQPQHF.

The J gene is TRBJ2-1, the V gene TRBV11-3, with a tentative D call TRBD2 (6 bases). The ends were cut back, 3 bases at V and 4 bases at J, with 13 bases in the middle. CDR1 and CDR2 (germline): SGHNT, YENEEA. The CDR3 consists of 15 residues. CDR3 nucleotides: TGTGCCAGCAGCTTTTACCCCGGGGGTTACAATGAGCAGTTCTTC. It translates to CASSFYPGGYNEQFF.

V usage is TRBV29-1 and J usage is TRBJ2-7, with 7 bases lining up with TRBD2. This CDR3 contains 14 residues. Germline CDR1 is SQVTM and CDR2 is ANQGSEA. Trimming took 5 bases from V and 3 from J; bases not matched to a gene: 10. The CDR3 DNA follows: TGCAGCGTTAGGGGACCGGGACTACTCTACGAGCAGTACTTC. Protein sequence: CSVRGPGLLYEQYF.

The sample holds a few counts of this clone. V gene TRBV9 combines with J gene TRBJ2-7, with 7 nucleotides matching TRBD1. The V gene end was trimmed by 2 bases and the J gene end by 1 base; junction bases not matched to a gene: 3. The CDR3 loop spans 14 amino acids. Germline V gene lookup returns CDR1 SGDLS and CDR2 YYNGEE. DNA of the CDR3: TGTGCCAGCAGCGTTTGGGACAGATCCTACGAGCAGTACTTC. It yields the protein CASSVWDRSYEQYF.